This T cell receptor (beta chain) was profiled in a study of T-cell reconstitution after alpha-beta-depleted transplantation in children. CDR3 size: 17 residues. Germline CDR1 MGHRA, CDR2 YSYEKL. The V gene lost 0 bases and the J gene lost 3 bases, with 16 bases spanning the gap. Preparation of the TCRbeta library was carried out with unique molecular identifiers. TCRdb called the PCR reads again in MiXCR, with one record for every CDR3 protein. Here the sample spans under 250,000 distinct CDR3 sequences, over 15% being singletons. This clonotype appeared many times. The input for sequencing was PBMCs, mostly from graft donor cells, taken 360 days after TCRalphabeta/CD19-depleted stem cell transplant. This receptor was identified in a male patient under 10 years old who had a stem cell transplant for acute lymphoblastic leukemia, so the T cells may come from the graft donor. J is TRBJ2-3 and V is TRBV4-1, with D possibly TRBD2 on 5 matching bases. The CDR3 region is CASSQEGSPGLTDTQYF. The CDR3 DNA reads TGCGCCAGCAGCCAAGAAGGGTCCCCGGGGTTGACAGATACGCAGTATTTT.